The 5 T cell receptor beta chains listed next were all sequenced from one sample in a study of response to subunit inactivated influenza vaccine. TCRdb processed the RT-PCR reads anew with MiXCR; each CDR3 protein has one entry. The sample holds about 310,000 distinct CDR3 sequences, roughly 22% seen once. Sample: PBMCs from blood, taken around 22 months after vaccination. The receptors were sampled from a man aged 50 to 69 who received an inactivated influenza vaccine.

This CDR3 reads CSARDQGSDSYNEQFF. The CDR3 bases are TGCAGTGCTAGAGATCAGGGTAGCGACTCCTACAATGAGCAGTTCTTC. The chain joins TRBV20-1 to TRBJ2-1; the D call may be TRBD1 or TRBD2 (5 bases each). The CDR3 runs to 16 residues. Looked up from germline, CDR1 is DFQATT and CDR2 is SNEGSKA (reference sequence). V dropped 0 bases and J dropped 0 bases, with 12 bases sitting between them.

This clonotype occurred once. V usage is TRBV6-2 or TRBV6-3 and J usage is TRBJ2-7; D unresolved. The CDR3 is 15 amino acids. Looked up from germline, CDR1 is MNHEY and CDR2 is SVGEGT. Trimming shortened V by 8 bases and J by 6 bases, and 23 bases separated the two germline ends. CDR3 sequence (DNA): TGTGCCAGCGAAAGGGCCCCGAGACTTGGCCTCGAGCAGTACTTC. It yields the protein CASERAPRLGLEQYF.

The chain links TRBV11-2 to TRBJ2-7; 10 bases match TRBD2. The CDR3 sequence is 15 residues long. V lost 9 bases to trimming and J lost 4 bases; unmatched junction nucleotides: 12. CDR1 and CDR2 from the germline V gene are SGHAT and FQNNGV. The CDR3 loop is CARKSSGRALYEQYF. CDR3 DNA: TGTGCCAGGAAATCAAGCGGGAGGGCCTTATACGAGCAGTACTTC. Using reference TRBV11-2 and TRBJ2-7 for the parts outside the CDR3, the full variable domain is EAGVAQSPRYKIIEKRQSVAFWCNPISGHATLYWYQQILGQGPKLLIQFQNNGVVDDSQLPKDRFSAERLKGVDSTLKIQPAKLEDSAVYLCARKSSGRALYEQYFGPGTRLTVT.

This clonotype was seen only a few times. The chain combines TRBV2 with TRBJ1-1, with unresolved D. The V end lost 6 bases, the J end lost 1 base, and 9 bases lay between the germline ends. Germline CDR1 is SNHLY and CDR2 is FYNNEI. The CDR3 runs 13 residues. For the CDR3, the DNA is TGTGCCAGCAGCCCACTATCGAACACTGAAGCTTTCTTT. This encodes CASSPLSNTEAFF.

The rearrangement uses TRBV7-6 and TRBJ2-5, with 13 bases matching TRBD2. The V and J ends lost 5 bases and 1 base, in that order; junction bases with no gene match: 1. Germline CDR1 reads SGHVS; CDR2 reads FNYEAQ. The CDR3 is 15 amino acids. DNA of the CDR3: TGTGCCAGCAGCGGACTAGCGGGAGCCCAAGAGACCCAGTACTTC. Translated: CASSGLAGAQETQYF.